These 28 T cell receptor beta chains were sequenced from one sample in a study of tumor-infiltrating lymphocytes in primary liver carcinoma. Unsorted bulk tissue of roughly 18-31 mg yielded co-extracted RNA and DNA. Using a constant-region primer together with ProtoScript II reverse transcriptase, TCR beta cDNA was made from approximately 0.55 ug of total RNA. Investigators got TCR beta libraries out of three nested multiplex PCR rounds, done with slightly modified ARM-PCR. For 10 cycles apiece, the opening two PCR rounds ran with TRBV1-TRBV30 forward primers and a C-beta reverse primer. One entry per CDR3 protein results from TCRdb running MiXCR on the multiplex PCR reads. The profile covers about 35,000 distinct CDR3 sequences, with approximately 73% appearing a single time and 16% taken by the ten largest. The specimen was liver tumor tissue from sampling region 4. Subset of the sample: tumor region T4, right-lateral pole. The receptors were sampled from a middle-aged man with primary liver carcinoma and hepatitis B virus infection.

The chain joins TRBV11-2 to TRBJ2-3; possibly TRBD1 for D (5 bases). V was pared by 5 bases and J by 2 bases, with 17 bases between. The germline gives CDR1 SGHAT, CDR2 FQNNGV. The CDR3 sequence is 16 residues long. CDR3 sequence: CASSGRSTGITDTQYF. CDR3 DNA sequence: TGTGCCAGCAGCGGAAGAAGTACAGGTATCACAGATACGCAGTATTTT.

This clonotype occurred once. V gene TRBV2 combines with J gene TRBJ2-2; tentatively, D is TRBD1 (6 bases). Germline V gene data show CDR1 as SNHLY and CDR2 as FYNNEI. Trimming pared 10 bases from V and 6 bases from J, leaving 15 bases between. The CDR3 has 13 amino acids. In nucleotides, the CDR3 is TGTGCCATCAGGGGTCCTAACGCCGGGGAGCTGTTTTTT. Amino acids: CAIRGPNAGELFF.

This clonotype was recorded only once. This rearrangement joins TRBV11-3 to TRBJ1-1; D is ambiguous. The CDR3 contains 13 residues. The germline gives CDR1 SGHNT, CDR2 YENEEA. V lost 7 bases and J 2 bases, leaving 11 bases between the germline ends. The chain's CDR3 is CASKLVVNTEAFF. The CDR3 DNA reads as TGTGCCAGCAAGTTAGTAGTTAACACTGAAGCTTTCTTT.

The genes are TRBV11-2 and TRBJ2-7; a weak D match, TRBD2 (5 bases). V was trimmed by 5 bases and J by 5 bases, leaving 19 bases between them. The germline V gene has CDR1 SGHAT and CDR2 FQNNGV. This CDR3 contains 15 residues. CDR3 residues: CASSVRWTEENEQYF. In nucleotides, the CDR3 is TGTGCCAGCAGCGTACGATGGACTGAGGAAAACGAGCAGTACTTC.

Concerning this clonotype itself: One end of the junction does not line up with germline, which may come from a read error. The chain couples TRBV30 to TRBJ1-1; no clear D gene. The germline V gene has CDR1 GTSNPN and CDR2 SVGIG (reference sequence). The CDR3 loop spans 13 amino acids. DNA for the CDR3: TGTACCTGGAGATTCGTCATGAACACTGAAGATTTCTTT. Protein product: CTWRFVMNTEDFF.

Turning to this clonotype: This CDR3 is missing its conserved last phenylalanine or tryptophan, likely due to a read error. No DNA is shown, since the ends of the CDR3 on it are uncertain; the CDR3 is the one TCRdb lists. The CDR3 region is CASKTSGNENEQFS. The chain employs TRBV21-1 and TRBJ2-1; no DNA check was done on the table's D call, TRBD2. TRBV21-1 is described as a pseudogene. Both ends counted, the CDR3 spans 14 residues.

Comment on this clonotype: A much larger clone sits a single nucleotide away, making a read error possible. The V and J genes are TRBV6-2 or TRBV6-3 and TRBJ2-7; D gene uncertain. Germline V lookup: CDR1 MNHEY, CDR2 SVGEGT. The CDR3 covers 14 residues. Here the CDR3 reads CACNDAKGRYEQHF. The DNA for the CDR3 is TGTGCCTGCAACGACGCCAAGGGAAGGTACGAGCAGCACTTC.

Concerning this clonotype: As the CDR3 is not closed by the conserved phenylalanine or tryptophan, this likely results from a read error. This chain connects TRBV9 to TRBJ2-7; D gene ambiguous. This CDR3 contains 12 residues. Germline CDR1 SGDLS, CDR2 YYNGEE. Trimming took 3 bases from V and 1 from J, leaving 5 bases between them. CDR3: CASSGDSYEQYL. In DNA form, the CDR3 reads TGTGCCAGCAGCGGGGATTCCTACGAGCAGTACTTA.

The V and J genes are TRBV5-1 and TRBJ1-2, with D maybe TRBD1 (6 bases). V dropped 5 bases and J dropped 10 bases, with 18 bases sitting between them. The CDR3 covers 13 residues. Per the germline V gene, CDR1 is SGHRS and CDR2 is YFSETQ. The CDR3 is CASSSEGGIAYTF. The CDR3 region has the DNA TGCGCCAGCAGTTCGGAGGGGGGGATCGCCTACACCTTC.

To note about this clonotype: Since a much larger clone is just one base distant, this may be a read error. This chain uses TRBV24-1 with TRBJ2-1, with D perhaps matching TRBD2 (5 bases). Per the germline V gene, CDR1 is KGHDR and CDR2 is SFDVKD. The CDR3 runs to 15 residues. Here the CDR3 reads CSTSDFFRGGGGQFF. The CDR3 region has the DNA TGTTCCACCAGTGATTTCTTCCGCGGAGGAGGTGGGCAGTTCTTC.

Points on this clonotype: A read error may account for a junction end that differs from germline. The J gene is TRBJ2-4, the V gene TRBV11-2; D is undetermined. Germline lookup yields CDR1 SGHAT and CDR2 FQNNGV. The CDR3 is 15 residues long. CDR3: CANTTSAVANNIQYF. The CDR3 coding sequence is TGTGCCAACACCACTTCGGCGGTAGCCAATAACATTCAATACTTC.

This clonotype is labeled as medium-sized. This chain uses TRBV4-1 with TRBJ2-1; D is uncertain. The V end was cut by 0 bases, the J end by 9 bases, with 12 bases between. Germline CDR1 and CDR2: MGHRA and YSYEKL. The CDR3 contains 14 residues. The CDR3 here is CASSQDESTGEQFF. The CDR3 DNA is TGCGCCAGCAGCCAAGACGAGAGTACGGGTGAGCAGTTCTTC.

On this clonotype itself: One end of the junction fails to match germline, which may point to a read error. V and J are TRBV5-1 and TRBJ2-2; 15 bases fit TRBD2. The CDR3 extends over 17 amino acids. Germline CDR1 reads SGHRS; CDR2 reads YFSETQ. The CDR3 coding sequence is TGCGCCAGTAGCTTTGGACTAGCGGGAGGGATCACCGGGGAGCTGTTTTTT. It translates to CASSFGLAGGITGELFF.

This clonotype was seen a handful of times. A read error may produce the germline difference seen at one junction end. The chain joins TRBV10-2 to TRBJ2-3; TRBD2 matches at 9 bases. CDR3 size: 17 residues. Per germline, CDR1 WSHSY and CDR2 SAAADI. CDR3 sequence reads: CASTELQGLASTDTPYF. The DNA for the CDR3 is TGCGCCAGCACTGAGTTACAGGGACTAGCTAGCACAGATACGCCGTATTTT.

This chain links TRBV28 with TRBJ2-7, with D perhaps matching TRBD1 or TRBD2 (5 bases each). This CDR3 is 11 amino acids long. CDR1 and CDR2 from the germline V gene are MDHEN and SYDVKM. Trimming pared 9 bases from V and 7 bases from J, leaving 13 bases between. CDR3 DNA sequence: TGTGCCAGAAGTGGCTGGGGGGAGCAGTACTTC. As protein: CARSGWGEQYF.

Of note for this clonotype: This is likely a read error, given that the CDR3 carries no conserved phenylalanine or tryptophan at its end. This sequence joins TRBV6-2 or TRBV6-3 and TRBJ1-5, with D perhaps TRBD1 (5 bases). Germline V CDR1 and CDR2: MNHEY, SVGEGT. The CDR3 is 14 residues long. CDR3: CASSSQGNNQSQHL. The CDR3 DNA reads TGTGCCAGCAGTTCGCAGGGAAATAATCAGTCCCAGCATTTA.

This clonotype has at least ten counts. DNA of the CDR3: TGTGCCAGCTTTCCGGGCGGAGCTTACCAAGAGACCCAGTACTTC. Translating it yields CASFPGGAYQETQYF. The chain joins TRBV28 to TRBJ2-5; the D is unclear. V was trimmed by 8 bases and J by 0 bases, leaving 16 bases between them. The CDR3 has 15 residues. Germline CDR1 is MDHEN and CDR2 is SYDVKM.

At least ten counts were recorded for this clonotype. The chain is built from TRBV7-2 and TRBJ2-1; maybe TRBD2 (6 bases). The germline V and J ends were trimmed by 2 bases and 2 bases, with 10 bases remaining between them. There are 15 residues in the CDR3. Germline lookup yields CDR1 SGHTA and CDR2 FQGNSA. For the CDR3, the DNA is TGTGCCAGCAGCTTAAGGCGGGACCCCTACAATGAGCAGTTCTTC. As protein: CASSLRRDPYNEQFF.

Turning to this clonotype: Here the CDR3 omits its conserved ending phenylalanine or tryptophan, so a read error is the likely source. V is TRBV28 and J is TRBJ1-2, with unresolved D. The CDR3 covers 12 residues. In germline, CDR1 is MDHEN, CDR2 SYDVKM. The CDR3 spells CASVPTTGGYTY. The DNA of the CDR3 is TGTGCTAGCGTGCCCACAACTGGCGGCTACACCTAC.

This chain connects TRBV5-1 to TRBJ2-5; possibly TRBD2 for D (5 bases). The CDR3 extends over 15 amino acids. V dropped 7 bases and J dropped 0 bases, with 16 bases sitting between them. Germline CDR1 and CDR2: SGHRS and YFSETQ. The CDR3 nucleotides are TGCGCCAGCTCCGGACTGGTGGATTACCAAGAGACCCAGTACTTC. Translated, it gives CASSGLVDYQETQYF.

This clonotype was picked up one time. One end of the junction fails to match germline, which may point to a read error. The chain couples TRBV12-3 or TRBV12-4 to TRBJ2-3, with unresolved D. The CDR3 runs to 14 residues. The CDR3 loop reads CASSLPSEWDTQYF. The CDR3 nucleotides read TGTGCCAGCAGTTTACCTAGTGAGTGGGATACTCAGTATTTT.

Turning to this clonotype: Compared with germline, one end of the junction differs, possibly owing to a read error. The rearrangement links TRBV11-2 to TRBJ2-3, with 9 bases fitting TRBD2. CDR1 and CDR2 from the germline V gene are SGHAT and FQNNGV. This CDR3 comprises 18 residues. The CDR3 region is CTSSETPQRLAVTDTQYF. CDR3 in DNA: TGTACCAGCAGTGAGACCCCACAGAGACTAGCGGTCACAGATACGCAGTATTTT.

The rearrangement joins TRBV12-3 or TRBV12-4 to TRBJ1-2; TRBD1 might be the D (5 bases). This CDR3 region has 17 residues. Trimming took 7 bases from V and 0 from J, leaving 21 bases between them. CDR3 nucleotide sequence: TGTGCCAGCAACCTACCAGGGACTCAGCGTACTAACTATGGCTACACCTTC. The encoded protein is CASNLPGTQRTNYGYTF.

Worth noting for this clonotype: The conserved final phenylalanine or tryptophan is absent from the CDR3, which likely points to a read error. The V call is TRBV11-2, the J call TRBJ1-5; D is perhaps TRBD1 (6 bases). CDR1 and CDR2 from the germline V gene are SGHAT and FQNNGV. The CDR3 sequence is 16 residues long. CDR3 coding DNA: TGTTCCAGCAGACTAAAAGGGGGACTGACGAATCAGCCCCAGCATGTT. Amino acids: CSSRLKGGLTNQPQHV.

The gene calls are TRBV4-2 and TRBJ2-1, with 10 bases matching TRBD1. The CDR3 is 16 amino acids. Germline V CDR1 and CDR2: LGHNA, YNFKEQ. The CDR3 sequence: CDGSHAGGQGINEQFF. The DNA of the CDR3 is TGTGACGGCAGCCACGCCGGGGGACAGGGGATCAATGAGCAGTTCTTC.

About this clonotype: An end of the junction differs from the germline gene, which may be a read error. This chain joins TRBV5-1 and TRBJ2-3; perhaps TRBD2 as D (6 bases). The length of the CDR3 is 16 residues. Germline CDR1 and CDR2: SGHRS and YFSETQ. The CDR3 DNA reads TGCGCCAGCACCTTGAACGGCCGCACTAGCACAGATACACAATATTTT. This sequence encodes CASTLNGRTSTDTQYF. The full variable domain, completed using reference TRBV5-1 and TRBJ2-3, is KAGVTQTPRYLIKTRGQQVTLSCSPISGHRSVSWYQQTPGQGLQFLFEYFSETQRNKGNFPGRFSGRQFSNSRSEMNVSTLELGDSALYLCASTLNGRTSTDTQYFGPGTRLTVL.

As concerns this clonotype: One end of the junction fails to match germline, which may point to a read error. This rearrangement joins TRBV29-1 to TRBJ2-3; the match to TRBD1 covers 7 bases. Germline loops: CDR1 SQVTM, CDR2 ANQGSEA. CDR3 length: 15 amino acids. The CDR3 region has the DNA TGCATCGTTGAAGGGACAGTGGGGGAAACAGATACCCAGTATTTT. As protein: CIVEGTVGETDTQYF.

In regard to this clonotype: Germline and junction disagree at one end, which may indicate a read error. The chain uses TRBV11-2 and TRBJ2-7; the D is unclear. This CDR3 is 14 amino acids long. From germline, CDR1 is SGHAT and CDR2 FQNNGV. The CDR3: CASSSSRNSYEQCF. The CDR3 bases are TGTGCCAGCAGCTCCAGCAGGAACTCGTACGAGCAGTGCTTC. The variable domain in full, with the rest retrieved from reference TRBV11-2 and TRBJ2-7, is EAGVAQSPRYKIIEKRQSVAFWCNPISGHATLYWYQQILGQGPKLLIQFQNNGVVDDSQLPKDRFSAERLKGVDSTLKIQPAKLEDSAVYLCASSSSRNSYEQCFGPGTRLTVT.